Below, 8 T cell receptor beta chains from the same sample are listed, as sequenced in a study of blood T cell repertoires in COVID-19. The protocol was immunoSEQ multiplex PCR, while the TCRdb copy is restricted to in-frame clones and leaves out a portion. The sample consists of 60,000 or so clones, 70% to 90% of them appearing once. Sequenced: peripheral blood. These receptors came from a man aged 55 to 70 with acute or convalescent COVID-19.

CDR3 sequence (DNA): TGTGCCAGTAGTACTATACAGGGTAGGTCGGGCAATCAGCCCCAGCATTTT. Translation gives CASSTIQGRSGNQPQHF. This chain joins TRBV19 and TRBJ1-5; weak D call: TRBD1 (6 bases). V was clipped by 4 bases and J by 2 bases, with 18 bases between them. This CDR3 region has 17 residues. Germline lookup yields CDR1 LNHDA and CDR2 SQIVND (reference sequence). Based on the CDR3 plus reference TRBV19 and TRBJ1-5, the full variable domain is DGGITQSPKYLFRKEGQNVTLSCEQNLNHDAMYWYRQDPGQGLRLIYYSQIVNDFQKGDIAEGYSVSREKKESFPLTVTSAQKNPTAFYLCASSTIQGRSGNQPQHFGDGTRLSIL.

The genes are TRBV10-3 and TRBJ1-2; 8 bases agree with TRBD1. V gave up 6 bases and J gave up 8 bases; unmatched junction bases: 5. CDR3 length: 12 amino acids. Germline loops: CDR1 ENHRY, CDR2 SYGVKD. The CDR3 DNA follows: TGTGCCATCAGCCAAGACAGGGGAGGCTACACCTTC. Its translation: CAISQDRGGYTF.

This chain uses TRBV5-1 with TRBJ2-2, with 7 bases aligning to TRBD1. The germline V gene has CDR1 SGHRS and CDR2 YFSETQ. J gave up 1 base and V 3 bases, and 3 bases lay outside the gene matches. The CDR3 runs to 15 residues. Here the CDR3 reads CASSSGQENTGELFF. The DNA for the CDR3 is TGCGCCAGCAGCTCTGGACAGGAGAACACCGGGGAGCTGTTTTTT. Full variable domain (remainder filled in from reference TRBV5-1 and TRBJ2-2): KAGVTQTPRYLIKTRGQQVTLSCSPISGHRSVSWYQQTPGQGLQFLFEYFSETQRNKGNFPGRFSGRQFSNSRSEMNVSTLELGDSALYLCASSSGQENTGELFFGEGSRLTVL.

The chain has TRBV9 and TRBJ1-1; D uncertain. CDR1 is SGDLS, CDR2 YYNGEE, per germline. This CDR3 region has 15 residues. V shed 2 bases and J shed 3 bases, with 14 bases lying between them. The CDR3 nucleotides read TGTGCCAGCAGCGTTGTGGGAGGGATCGACACTGAAGCTTTCTTT. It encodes CASSVVGGIDTEAFF.

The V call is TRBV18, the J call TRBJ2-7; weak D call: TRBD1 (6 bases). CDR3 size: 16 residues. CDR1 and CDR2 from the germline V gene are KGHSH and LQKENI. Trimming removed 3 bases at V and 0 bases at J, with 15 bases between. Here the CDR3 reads CASSPGASGDSYEQYF. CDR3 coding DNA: TGTGCCAGCTCACCCGGGGCGTCAGGGGACTCCTACGAGCAGTACTTC.

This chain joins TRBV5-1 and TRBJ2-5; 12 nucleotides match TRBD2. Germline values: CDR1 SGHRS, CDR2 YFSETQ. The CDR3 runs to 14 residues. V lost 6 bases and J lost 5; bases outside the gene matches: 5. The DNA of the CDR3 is TGCGCCAGCATGACTAGCGGGGGTTCGGAGACCCAGTACTTC. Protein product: CASMTSGGSETQYF. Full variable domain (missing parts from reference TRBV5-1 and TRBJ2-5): KAGVTQTPRYLIKTRGQQVTLSCSPISGHRSVSWYQQTPGQGLQFLFEYFSETQRNKGNFPGRFSGRQFSNSRSEMNVSTLELGDSALYLCASMTSGGSETQYFGPGTRLLVL.

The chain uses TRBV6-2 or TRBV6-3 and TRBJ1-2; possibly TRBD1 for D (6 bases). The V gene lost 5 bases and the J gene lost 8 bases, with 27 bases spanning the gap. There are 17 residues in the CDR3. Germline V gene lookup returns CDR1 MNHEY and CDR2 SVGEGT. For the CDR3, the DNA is TGTGCCAGCAGTAACGGCCCCCTGGACAGCATCATAGGGGGCTACACCTTC. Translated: CASSNGPLDSIIGGYTF.

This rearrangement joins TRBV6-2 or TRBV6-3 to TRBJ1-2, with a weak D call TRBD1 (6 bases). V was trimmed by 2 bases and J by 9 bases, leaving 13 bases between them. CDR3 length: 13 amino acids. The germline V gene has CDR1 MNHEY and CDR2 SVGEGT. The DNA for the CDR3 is TGTGCCAGCAGTTACATACAGGGTCGCAGCTACACCTTC. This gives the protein CASSYIQGRSYTF.